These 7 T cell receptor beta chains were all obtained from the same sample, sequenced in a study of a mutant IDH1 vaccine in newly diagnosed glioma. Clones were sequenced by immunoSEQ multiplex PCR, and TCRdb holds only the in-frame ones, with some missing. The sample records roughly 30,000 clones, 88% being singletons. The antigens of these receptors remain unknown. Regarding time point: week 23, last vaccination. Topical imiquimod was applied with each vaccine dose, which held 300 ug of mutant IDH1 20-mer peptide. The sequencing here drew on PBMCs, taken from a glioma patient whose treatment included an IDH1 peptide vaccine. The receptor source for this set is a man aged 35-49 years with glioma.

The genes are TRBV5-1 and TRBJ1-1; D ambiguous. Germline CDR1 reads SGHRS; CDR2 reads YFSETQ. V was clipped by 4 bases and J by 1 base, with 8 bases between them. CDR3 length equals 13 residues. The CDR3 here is CASSGQPNTEAFF. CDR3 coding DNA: TGCGCCAGCAGCGGGCAGCCGAACACTGAAGCTTTCTTT.

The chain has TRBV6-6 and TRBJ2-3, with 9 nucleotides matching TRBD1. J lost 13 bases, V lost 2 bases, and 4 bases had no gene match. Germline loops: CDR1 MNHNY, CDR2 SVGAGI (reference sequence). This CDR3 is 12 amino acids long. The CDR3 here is CASSYDRGLEYF. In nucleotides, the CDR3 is TGTGCCAGCAGTTACGACAGGGGGTTGGAGTATTTT.

The CDR3 nucleotides read TGTGCCAGCAGTGAGCGGGGCGCCGCCTACGAGCAGTACTTC. Encoded protein: CASSERGAAYEQYF. V is TRBV2 and J is TRBJ2-7, with a possible D match to TRBD2 (6 bases). Between the trimmed V and J ends, which lost 3 bases and 2 bases, there was a span of 11 bases. Per the germline V gene, CDR1 is SNHLY and CDR2 is FYNNEI. The CDR3 has 14 amino acids.

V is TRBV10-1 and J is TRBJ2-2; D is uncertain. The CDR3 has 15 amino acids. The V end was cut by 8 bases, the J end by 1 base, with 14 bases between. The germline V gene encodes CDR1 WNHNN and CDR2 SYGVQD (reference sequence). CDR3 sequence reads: CASFGRLLNTGELFF. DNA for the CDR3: TGCGCCAGCTTCGGTAGGCTCCTGAACACCGGGGAGCTGTTTTTT.

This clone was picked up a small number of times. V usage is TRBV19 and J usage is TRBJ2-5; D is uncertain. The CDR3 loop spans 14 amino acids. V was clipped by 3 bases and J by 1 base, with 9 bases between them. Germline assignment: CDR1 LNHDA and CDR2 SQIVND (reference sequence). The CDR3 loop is CASSILGPQETQYF. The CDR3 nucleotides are TGTGCCAGTAGTATTCTTGGGCCCCAAGAGACCCAGTACTTC.

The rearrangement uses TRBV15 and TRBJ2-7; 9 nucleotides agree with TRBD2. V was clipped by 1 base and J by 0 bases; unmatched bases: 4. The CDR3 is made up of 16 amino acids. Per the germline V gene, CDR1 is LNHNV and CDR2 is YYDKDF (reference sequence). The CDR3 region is CATSRVPSGVSYEQYF. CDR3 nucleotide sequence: TGTGCCACCAGCAGAGTCCCTAGCGGGGTCTCCTACGAGCAGTACTTC.

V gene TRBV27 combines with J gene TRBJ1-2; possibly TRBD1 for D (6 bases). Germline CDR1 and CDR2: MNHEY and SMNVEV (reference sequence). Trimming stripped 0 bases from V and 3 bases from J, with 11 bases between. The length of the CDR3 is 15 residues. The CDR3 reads CASSLSVQGDYGYTF. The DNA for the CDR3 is TGTGCCAGCAGTTTATCGGTACAGGGAGACTATGGCTACACCTTC.